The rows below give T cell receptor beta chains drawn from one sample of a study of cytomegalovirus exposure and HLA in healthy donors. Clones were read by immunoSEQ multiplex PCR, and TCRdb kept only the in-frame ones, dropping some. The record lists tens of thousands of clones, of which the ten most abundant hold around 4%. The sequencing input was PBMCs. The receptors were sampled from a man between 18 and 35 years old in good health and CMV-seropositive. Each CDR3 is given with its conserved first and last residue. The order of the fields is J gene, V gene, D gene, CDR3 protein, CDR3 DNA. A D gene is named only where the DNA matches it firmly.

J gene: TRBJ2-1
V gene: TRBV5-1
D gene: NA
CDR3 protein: CASSPPGGGANNEQFF
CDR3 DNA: TGCGCCAGCAGCCCCCCGGGAGGGGGCGCGAACAATGAGCAGTTCTTC

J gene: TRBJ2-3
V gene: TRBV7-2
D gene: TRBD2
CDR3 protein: CASSLDSASGSTDTQYF
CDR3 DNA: TGTGCCAGCAGCTTAGACTCGGCTAGCGGGAGCACAGATACGCAGTATTTT

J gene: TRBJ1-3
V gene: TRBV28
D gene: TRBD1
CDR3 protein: CASSGDRGLGNTIYF
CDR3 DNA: TGTGCCAGCAGTGGAGACAGGGGGCTCGGAAACACCATATATTTT

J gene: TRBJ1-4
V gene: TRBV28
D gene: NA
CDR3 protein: CASSAALANEKLFF
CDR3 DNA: TGTGCCAGCAGTGCAGCGCTGGCTAATGAAAAACTGTTTTTT

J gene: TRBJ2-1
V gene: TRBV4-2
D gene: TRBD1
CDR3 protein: CASSQGDRGRRDEQFF
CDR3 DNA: TGTGCCAGCAGCCAAGGGGACAGGGGGCGTAGGGATGAGCAGTTCTTC

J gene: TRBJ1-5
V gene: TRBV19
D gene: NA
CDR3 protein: CASTIRDTLLGQPQHF
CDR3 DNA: TGTGCCAGTACAATTCGGGACACTCTCTTGGGCCAGCCCCAGCATTTT

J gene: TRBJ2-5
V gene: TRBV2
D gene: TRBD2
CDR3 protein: CASSRLAEETQYF
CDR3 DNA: TGTGCCAGCAGTAGACTAGCGGAAGAGACCCAGTACTTC

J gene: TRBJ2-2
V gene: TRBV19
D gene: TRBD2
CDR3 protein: CASGWGGRAKTGELFF
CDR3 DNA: TGTGCCAGTGGATGGGGTGGGAGGGCGAAAACCGGGGAGCTGTTTTTT

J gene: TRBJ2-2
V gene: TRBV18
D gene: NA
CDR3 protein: CASSASMNTGELFF
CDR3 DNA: TGTGCCAGCTCGGCTTCGATGAACACCGGGGAGCTGTTTTTT

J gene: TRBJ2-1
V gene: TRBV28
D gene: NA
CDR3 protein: CASSLEGAYNEQFF
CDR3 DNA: TGTGCCAGCAGTTTGGAGGGCGCGTACAATGAGCAGTTCTTC

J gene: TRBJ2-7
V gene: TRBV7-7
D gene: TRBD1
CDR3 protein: CASSLEQGHGEQYF
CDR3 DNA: TGTGCTAGCAGCTTAGAACAGGGGCACGGCGAGCAGTACTTC

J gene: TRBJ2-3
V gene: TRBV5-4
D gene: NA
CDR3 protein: CASSLSAGAGSTDTQYF
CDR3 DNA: TGTGCCAGCAGCTTGTCAGCAGGGGCTGGTAGCACAGATACGCAGTATTTT

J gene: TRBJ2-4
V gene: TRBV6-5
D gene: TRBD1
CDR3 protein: CASSPRQGGNIQYF
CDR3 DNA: TGTGCCAGCAGTCCTCGACAGGGCGGAAACATTCAGTACTTC

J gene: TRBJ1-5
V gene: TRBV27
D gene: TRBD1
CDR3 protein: CASTLTGGLQPQHF
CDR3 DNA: TGTGCCAGCACCCTAACAGGGGGCCTTCAGCCCCAGCATTTT

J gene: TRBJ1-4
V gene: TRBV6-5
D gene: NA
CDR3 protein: CASSYSGVANEKLFF
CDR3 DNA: TGTGCCAGCAGTTACTCAGGGGTAGCTAATGAAAAACTGTTTTTT

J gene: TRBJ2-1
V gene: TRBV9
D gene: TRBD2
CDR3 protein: CASSVAGLAAYNEQFF
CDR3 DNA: TGTGCCAGCAGCGTAGCGGGACTAGCGGCCTACAATGAGCAGTTCTTC

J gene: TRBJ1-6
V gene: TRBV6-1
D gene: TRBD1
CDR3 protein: CASSASTGANSPLHF
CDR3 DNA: TGTGCCAGCAGTGCGTCGACAGGGGCCAATTCACCCCTCCACTTT

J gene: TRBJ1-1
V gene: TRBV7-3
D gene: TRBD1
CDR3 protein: CASSIGQDREAFF
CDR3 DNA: TGTGCCAGCAGCATTGGACAGGACCGTGAAGCTTTCTTT

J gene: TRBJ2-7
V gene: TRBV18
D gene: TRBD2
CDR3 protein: CASSPPGLALNEQYF
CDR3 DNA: TGTGCCAGCTCACCCCCTGGACTAGCGCTTAACGAGCAGTACTTC

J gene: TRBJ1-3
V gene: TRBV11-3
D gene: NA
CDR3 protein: CASSPQDNSGNTIYF
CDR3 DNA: TGTGCCAGCAGCCCACAGGATAACTCTGGAAACACCATATATTTT

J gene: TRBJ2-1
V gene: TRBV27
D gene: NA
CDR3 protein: CASSPERAGYNEQFF
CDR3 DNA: TGTGCCAGCAGCCCGGAGAGGGCCGGTTACAATGAGCAGTTCTTC

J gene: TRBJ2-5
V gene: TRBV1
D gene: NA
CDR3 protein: CTSSLRRLTSGSSETQYF
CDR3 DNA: TGCACCAGCAGCCTTCGACGATTAACTAGCGGGAGTAGTGAGACCCAGTACTTC

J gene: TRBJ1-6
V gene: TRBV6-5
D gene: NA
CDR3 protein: CARHNRVRSPLHF
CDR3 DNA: TGTGCCAGACACAACAGGGTTAGGTCACCCCTCCACTTT

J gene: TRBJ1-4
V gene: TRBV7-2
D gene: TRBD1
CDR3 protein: CASSLVQGVGEKLFF
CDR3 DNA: TGTGCCAGCAGCTTAGTACAGGGGGTGGGTGAAAAACTGTTTTTT

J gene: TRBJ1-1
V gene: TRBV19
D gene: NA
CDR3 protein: CASSIVVGVRTNTMNTEAFF
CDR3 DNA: TGTGCCAGTAGTATAGTCGTCGGTGTGCGGACAAATACAATGAACACTGAAGCTTTCTTT

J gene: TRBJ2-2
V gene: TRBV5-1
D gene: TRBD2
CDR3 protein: CASSAPSGTGGGELFF
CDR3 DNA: TGCGCCAGCAGCGCGCCTAGCGGAACCGGGGGCGGGGAGCTGTTTTTT

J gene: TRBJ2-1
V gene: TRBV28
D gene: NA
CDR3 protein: CASSFRSPKGELVFF
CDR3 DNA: TGTGCCAGCAGTTTTCGTAGTCCTAAAGGAGAACTTGTATTCTTC

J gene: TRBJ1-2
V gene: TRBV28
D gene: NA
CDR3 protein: CASSLPTGKYGYTF
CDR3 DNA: TGTGCCAGCAGTCTCCCGACAGGAAAATATGGCTACACCTTC

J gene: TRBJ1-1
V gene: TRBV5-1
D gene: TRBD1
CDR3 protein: CASSPGQGVTEAFF
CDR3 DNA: TGCGCCAGCAGCCCGGGACAGGGGGTCACTGAAGCTTTCTTT

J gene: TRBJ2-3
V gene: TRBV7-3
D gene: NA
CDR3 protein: CASSLKGGWTDTQYF
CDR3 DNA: TGTGCCAGCAGCTTAAAGGGCGGGTGGACAGATACGCAGTATTTT

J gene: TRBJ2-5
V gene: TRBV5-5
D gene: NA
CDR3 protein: CASSPLAGQHETQYF
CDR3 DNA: TGTGCCAGCAGCCCCTTAGCGGGACAGCACGAGACCCAGTACTTC

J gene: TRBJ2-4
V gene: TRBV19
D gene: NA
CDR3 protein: CASSIRRADIQYF
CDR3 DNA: TGTGCCAGTAGTATCCGCAGGGCGGACATTCAGTACTTC

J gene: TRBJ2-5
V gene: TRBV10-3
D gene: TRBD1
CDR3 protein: CAISRDSGQETQYF
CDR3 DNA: TGTGCCATCAGCCGGGACAGTGGCCAAGAGACCCAGTACTTC

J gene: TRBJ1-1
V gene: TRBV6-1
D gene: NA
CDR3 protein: CASSESPGEGTEAFF
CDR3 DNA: TGTGCCAGCAGTGAATCCCCGGGGGAGGGTACTGAAGCTTTCTTT

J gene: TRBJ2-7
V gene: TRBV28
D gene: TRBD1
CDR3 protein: CASIPAGTAYEQYF
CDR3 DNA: TGTGCCAGCATCCCAGCCGGGACAGCCTACGAGCAGTACTTC

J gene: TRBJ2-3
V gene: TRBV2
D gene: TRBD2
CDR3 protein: CASSEVLLAGGPDTQYF
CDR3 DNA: TGTGCCAGCAGTGAGGTTCTACTAGCGGGGGGGCCGGATACGCAGTATTTT

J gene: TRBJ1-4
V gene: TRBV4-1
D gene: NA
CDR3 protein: CASRTSGRGDEKLFF
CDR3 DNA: TGCGCCAGCAGGACGTCCGGTAGGGGTGATGAAAAACTGTTTTTT

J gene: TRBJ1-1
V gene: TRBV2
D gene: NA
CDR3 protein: CVRVWGDAEAFF
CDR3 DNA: TGTGTCCGAGTATGGGGGGACGCTGAAGCTTTCTTT

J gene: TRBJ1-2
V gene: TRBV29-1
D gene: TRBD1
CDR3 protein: CSVEGGTGTGGHYGYTF
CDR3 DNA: TGCAGCGTTGAAGGTGGTACCGGGACAGGGGGGCACTATGGCTACACCTTC

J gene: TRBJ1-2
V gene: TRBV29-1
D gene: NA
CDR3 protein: CSVEDHTPAGGYTF
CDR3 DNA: TGCAGCGTTGAAGATCACACACCAGCAGGCGGCTACACCTTC